The clone carrying this T cell receptor (beta chain) was counted at least ten times. This entry is derived from a study of T cells of healthy individuals. TCRdb used MiXCR to reprocess the 5' RACE reads, holding one entry per CDR3 protein. The repertoire holds roughly 87,000 distinct CDR3 sequences, with roughly 15% as singletons. V was cut by 6 bases and J by 6 bases, with 17 bases left in between. The germline V gene has CDR1 MNHEY and CDR2 SVGAGI. The CDR3 totals 14 residues. The chain carries TRBV6-5 and TRBJ1-1; D gene unclear. This clonotype originated in a human donor in good health. The CDR3 spells CASSPRSAPSEAFF. In nucleotides, the CDR3 is TGTGCCAGCAGCCCCCGGTCAGCTCCTTCTGAAGCTTTCTTT.